This T cell receptor (beta chain) is from a study of cytomegalovirus exposure and HLA in healthy donors. In its sample, this clone was seen a few times. As yet, its antigen is unknown. Points from the study as a whole: Cytomegalovirus association was assigned to about 150 TCR beta chains. In an earlier analysis, in some 540 donors, most V segments appeared productive either ~90% or ~30% of the time. While the bulk of TCR sequences proved rare, some public TCRs turned up in many donors.

PCR primers comprised 60 Vbeta and 13 Jbeta primers. Sequencing was performed with immunoSEQ multiplex PCR; in TCRdb, only in-frame clones are kept and a portion is missing. This table holds roughly 150,000 clones, around 77% found once. The clonotype was recovered from a middle-aged woman in good health and CMV-seronegative. Source material: PBMCs.

The CDR3: CASSQVRSQGHQETQYF. CDR3 nucleotides: TGTGCCAGCAGCCAAGTTCGCAGCCAGGGGCACCAAGAGACCCAGTACTTC. This chain connects TRBV4-2 to TRBJ2-5; D possibly corresponds to TRBD1 (6 bases). This CDR3 spans 17 amino acids. Germline values: CDR1 LGHNA, CDR2 YNFKEQ. The V and J ends lost 1 base and 0 bases respectively, with 15 bases between them.